The 14 T cell receptor beta chains given below trace back to one sample, sequenced in a study of blood T cells in healthy people across ages (dated by TCRdb to between 2015 and 2017). The library was made by 5' RACE. The sequencing machine was an Illumina HiSeq 2500. A second PCR of roughly 6 to 12 cycles was run with a J-beta primer mix and a sample-barcoded 5' primer. TCRdb reprocessing: public reads trimmed at Q25 with fastp, clones called with MiXCR, in-frame beta chains kept. Rows with a matching CDR3 protein are joined into one entry that keeps the most common DNA and genes. Here the sample has some 890,000 distinct CDR3 sequences; approximately 32% occur a single time. Of the sample, more than 8.5% is held by the ten largest clones. This same sample was also taken into another study, of T cells of mothers and their children.

The sequenced sample consisted of blood. The receptors were gathered from a woman between 35 and 50 years old in good health.

The chain uses TRBV28 and TRBJ1-5, with 9 bases that match TRBD1. V shed 6 bases, J shed 3 bases, and the junction held 6 bases outside the gene matches. The length of the CDR3 is 15 residues. The germline gives CDR1 MDHEN, CDR2 SYDVKM. CDR3 protein: CASRNRDRDNQPQHF. CDR3 in DNA: TGTGCCAGCAGGAACCGGGACAGGGACAATCAGCCCCAGCATTTT.

The V call is TRBV7-9, the J call TRBJ2-2; 7 nucleotides match TRBD2. CDR1 SEHNR and CDR2 FQNEAQ come from the germline V gene (reference sequence). The CDR3 covers 15 residues. V gave up 5 bases and J gave up 8 bases; unmatched junction bases: 11. The CDR3 protein is CASSTRTSGTGELFF. DNA for the CDR3: TGTGCCAGCAGCACTAGGACTAGTGGCACTGGGGAGCTGTTTTTT.

This clonotype was counted a few times. CDR3: CASSVEGYAADTQYF. The CDR3 DNA is TGTGCCAGCAGCGTAGAGGGTTATGCGGCAGATACGCAGTATTTT. V gene TRBV9 combines with J gene TRBJ2-3; no clear D. Between the trimmed V and J ends, which lost 0 bases and 4 bases, there was a span of 12 bases. The CDR3 loop spans 15 amino acids. The germline gives CDR1 SGDLS, CDR2 YYNGEE.

This clonotype was observed a handful of times. The J gene is TRBJ1-4, the V gene TRBV20-1; 8 positions match TRBD1. Germline lookup yields CDR1 DFQATT and CDR2 SNEGSKA (reference sequence). V was clipped by 3 bases and J by 8 bases; unmatched bases: 8. The CDR3 runs 14 residues. CDR3 residues: CSASVGQGGEKLFF. In nucleotides, the CDR3 is TGCAGTGCTAGCGTCGGACAGGGAGGCGAAAAACTGTTTTTT.

In this sample, this clonotype turned up many times. This rearrangement joins TRBV7-9 to TRBJ2-7; D may be TRBD1 or TRBD2 (5 bases each). The CDR3 contains 15 residues. Germline lookup yields CDR1 SEHNR and CDR2 FQNEAQ (reference sequence). Trimming took 5 bases from V and 0 from J, leaving 14 bases between them. The CDR3 DNA reads as TGTGCCAGCAGCCACGGGACGGGAAACTCCTACGAGCAGTACTTC. Translation gives CASSHGTGNSYEQYF.

There are a few counts of this clonotype. The chain recombines TRBV7-9 with TRBJ2-3; D is uncertain. V was pared by 4 bases and J by 0 bases, with 26 bases between. This CDR3 has 20 residues. The germline V gene encodes CDR1 SEHNR and CDR2 FQNEAQ (reference sequence). The CDR3 region is CASSSLGPLNDWISTDTQYF. CDR3 in DNA: TGTGCCAGCAGCTCCTTGGGCCCGCTCAACGACTGGATTAGCACAGATACGCAGTATTTT.

A note on this clonotype: This sequence may be a read error, since a much larger clone differs from it by one base. The V and J genes are TRBV4-3 and TRBJ2-4; TRBD1 matches at 8 bases. The J call may be incorrect, as the DNA end agrees better with TRBJ2-7. The CDR3 covers 15 residues. Germline V gives CDR1 LGHNA, CDR2 YSLEER. The CDR3 reads CASSRETGVPYEQYF. CDR3 DNA: TGCGCCAGCAGCCGAGAGACAGGGGTCCCATACGAGCAGTACTTC.

Points on this clonotype: At one end, the junction sequence differs from germline, possibly due to a read error. The CDR3 loop reads CASTRRQINQPQHF. CDR3 coding DNA: TGTGCTAGCACCCGACGGCAGATCAATCAGCCCCAGCATTTT. This sequence joins TRBV7-7 and TRBJ1-5; D remains unclear. In germline, CDR1 is SSHAT, CDR2 FNYEAQ (reference sequence). The CDR3 runs to 14 residues.

Concerning this clonotype itself: A read error may produce the germline difference seen at one junction end. This rearrangement joins TRBV30 to TRBJ1-4; no definite D call. Germline CDR1 is GTSNPN and CDR2 is SVGIG (reference sequence). This CDR3 contains 11 residues. The CDR3, as DNA: TGTGCCTGGAGTGCGGCTGAAAGACTGTTTTTT. Translated, it gives CAWSAAERLFF.

This clonotype was counted only a few times. J is TRBJ2-3 and V is TRBV6-6, with D perhaps matching TRBD1 or TRBD2 (5 bases each). The CDR3 length is 15 residues. In germline, CDR1 is MNHNY, CDR2 SVGAGI (reference sequence). The germline V and J ends were trimmed by 2 bases and 1 base, with 10 bases remaining between them. CDR3 nucleotides: TGTGCCAGCAGTTACGTCCGAGGGGGCACAGATACGCAGTATTTT. Translated, it gives CASSYVRGGTDTQYF.

This clonotype was picked up many times. The chain recombines TRBV3-1 with TRBJ2-5; 9 bases are a match to TRBD1. Germline-derived CDR1 and CDR2 are LGHDT and YNNKEL (reference sequence). Trimming cost V 6 bases and J 5 bases; bases outside gene matches: 1. The CDR3 extends over 12 amino acids. The CDR3 protein is CASRQGAETQYF. The CDR3 DNA sequence: TGTGCCAGCAGACAGGGGGCGGAGACCCAGTACTTC.

The chain couples TRBV11-1 to TRBJ2-7; 7 nucleotides match TRBD2. CDR1 and CDR2 from the germline V gene are SGHAT and FQDESV (reference sequence). The V segment lost 4 bases and the J segment 0 bases; nucleotides outside the gene matches: 6. The CDR3 consists of 15 residues. The CDR3 spells CASSWAGGSSYEQYF. As DNA, the CDR3 is TGTGCCAGCAGCTGGGCCGGCGGGAGCTCCTACGAGCAGTACTTC.

Details on this clonotype: A much larger clone lies a single base off, so this may be a read error. The rearrangement joins TRBV6-5 to TRBJ1-1; D is ambiguous. CDR1 and CDR2 from the germline V gene are MNHEY and SVGAGI. Between the trimmed V and J ends, which lost 8 bases and 10 bases, there was a span of 14 bases. This CDR3 spans 11 amino acids. CDR3 sequence: CASLRVSAAFF. CDR3 nucleotide sequence: TGTGCCAGCCTGAGGGTTTCGGCAGCTTTCTTT.

This clonotype has a handful of counts. A much larger clone lies a single base off, so this may be a read error. This chain uses TRBV10-3 with TRBJ2-1, with D hard to call. CDR1 is ENHRY, CDR2 SYGVKD, per germline. The CDR3 length is 13 residues. The ends were cut back, 6 bases at V and 4 bases at J, with 10 bases in the middle. CDR3 nucleotides: TGTGCCATCAGGGCCCCAGCATACAATGAGCAGTTCTTC. Translation gives CAIRAPAYNEQFF.